The 15 T cell receptor beta chains presented below share a single source sample, sequenced in a study of cytomegalovirus exposure and HLA in healthy donors. The PCR had 60 Vbeta and 13 Jbeta primers. Sequencing was performed with immunoSEQ multiplex PCR; in TCRdb, only in-frame clones are kept and a portion is missing. This sample's table reports 150,000 or so clones. Sequencing was done on a sample of PBMCs. The receptors shown here come from a woman younger than 35 in good health and CMV-seronegative.

The V gene is TRBV19, the J gene TRBJ1-5, with D perhaps matching TRBD1 (5 bases). The CDR3 extends over 16 amino acids. Deletions cut 3 bases from V and 6 bases from J, with 18 bases between. The V gene's germline CDR1 is LNHDA and CDR2 SQIVND (reference sequence). As DNA, the CDR3 is TGTGCCAGTAGTATTATTCCGCAGGGAAGAAGTCAGCCCCAGCATTTT. Translated, it gives CASSIIPQGRSQPQHF.

This chain joins TRBV18 and TRBJ1-5; a possible D gene is TRBD1 (5 bases). V was cut by 4 bases and J by 4 bases, with 14 bases left in between. Germline V gene data show CDR1 as KGHSH and CDR2 as LQKENI. The CDR3 runs to 15 residues. The CDR3 spells CASSQLQASNQPQHF. The CDR3 bases are TGTGCCAGCTCACAACTACAGGCCTCGAATCAGCCCCAGCATTTT. Complete variable domain (other parts from reference TRBV18 and TRBJ1-5): NAGVMQNPRHLVRRRGQEARLRCSPMKGHSHVYWYRQLPEEGLKFMVYLQKENIIDESGMPKERFSAEFPKEGPSILRIQQVVRGDSAAYFCASSQLQASNQPQHFGDGTRLSIL.

This sequence joins TRBV5-1 and TRBJ2-7; 8 nucleotides match TRBD1. With V trimmed by 3 bases and J by 5 bases, 7 bases remained unmatched. CDR3 length: 14 residues. Germline CDR1 reads SGHRS; CDR2 reads YFSETQ. The CDR3 spells CASSSGQGFDEQYF. In DNA, the CDR3 is TGCGCCAGCAGCTCAGGACAGGGTTTCGACGAGCAGTACTTC.

As regards this clone: The junction and the germline gene differ at one end; a read error may be behind it. V gene TRBV7-8 combines with J gene TRBJ1-5, with a weak D call TRBD1 (5 bases). The germline V gene has CDR1 SGHVS and CDR2 FQNEAQ. This CDR3 spans 14 amino acids. CDR3 amino acids: CAGSSDWVQGPQHF. Here the CDR3 DNA reads TGTGCCGGCAGCAGCGATTGGGTGCAGGGGCCCCAGCATTTT. The full variable domain, completed using reference TRBV7-8 and TRBJ1-5, is GAGVSQSPRYKVAKRGQDVALRCDPISGHVSLFWYQQALGQGPEFLTYFQNEAQLDKSGLPSDRFFAERPEGSVSTLKIQRTQQEDSAVYLCAGSSDWVQGPQHFGDGTRLSIL.

The rearrangement joins TRBV7-2 to TRBJ1-6; TRBD1 matches 8 bases. The germline V gene encodes CDR1 SGHTA and CDR2 FQGNSA. V dropped 2 bases and J dropped 9; count of bases not matched to a gene: 6. CDR3 length: 15 amino acids. The CDR3 protein is CASSLQGAASSPLHF. Here the CDR3 DNA reads TGTGCCAGCAGCTTACAGGGGGCGGCGAGTTCACCCCTCCACTTT. The full variable domain, in which reference TRBV7-2 and TRBJ1-6 provide the parts outside the CDR3, is GAGVSQSPSNKVTEKGKDVELRCDPISGHTALYWYRQSLGQGLEFLIYFQGNSAPDKSGLPSDRFSAERTGGSVSTLTIQRTQQEDSAVYLCASSLQGAASSPLHFGNGTRLTVT.

V is TRBV6-5 and J is TRBJ1-1; no reliable D call. Germline lookup yields CDR1 MNHEY and CDR2 SVGAGI. The CDR3 is 14 amino acids. Trimming shortened V by 2 bases and J by 3 bases, and 10 bases separated the two germline ends. Here the CDR3 DNA reads TGTGCCAGCAGTTACGTCCTTGAGGACACTGAAGCTTTCTTT. Protein: CASSYVLEDTEAFF.

The genes are TRBV6-5 and TRBJ2-1; 7 nucleotides line up with TRBD1. This CDR3 spans 15 amino acids. Germline assignment: CDR1 MNHEY and CDR2 SVGAGI. The V and J ends lost 2 bases and 7 bases, in that order; junction bases with no gene match: 8. CDR3 residues: CASSYQQGLGNEQFF. The DNA for the CDR3 is TGTGCCAGCAGTTACCAACAGGGGTTAGGGAATGAGCAGTTCTTC.

The V call is TRBV13, the J call TRBJ2-3, with a tentative D call TRBD1 (6 bases). This CDR3 is built from 16 residues. From germline, CDR1 is PRHDT and CDR2 FYEKMQ (reference sequence). Trimming stripped 4 bases from V and 0 bases from J, with 14 bases between. Here the CDR3 reads CASSSRQDPSTDTQYF. CDR3 DNA: TGTGCCAGCAGCTCCCGACAGGACCCTAGCACAGATACGCAGTATTTT.

Written as DNA, the CDR3 is TGTGCCAGCAGCCCGCGGACTAGCGGGACGGATGAGCAGTTCTTC. The encoded protein is CASSPRTSGTDEQFF. The V and J genes are TRBV5-4 and TRBJ2-1, with 12 bases that match TRBD2. Trimming removed 4 bases from V and 8 bases from J; junction bases left unmatched: 7. CDR3 length: 15 amino acids. Per the germline V gene, CDR1 is SGHNT and CDR2 is YYREEE (reference sequence).

The chain combines TRBV7-2 with TRBJ2-7; 9 bases are shared with TRBD2. This CDR3 is 15 amino acids long. The J segment lost 3 bases and the V segment lost 5 bases, leaving 8 bases of the junction unmatched. CDR1 is SGHTA and CDR2 is FQGNSA in the germline V gene. The CDR3 sequence is CASSKGASGIYEQYF. CDR3 coding DNA: TGTGCCAGCAGCAAGGGAGCTAGCGGGATCTACGAGCAGTACTTC.

The rearrangement uses TRBV9 and TRBJ2-1; the D is unclear. V lost 3 bases to trimming and J lost 10 bases, with 8 bases between them. Germline-derived CDR1 and CDR2 are SGDLS and YYNGEE. The CDR3 covers 11 residues. Written as DNA, the CDR3 is TGTGCCAGCAGCGGTTTGAGGGAGCAGTTCTTC. It encodes CASSGLREQFF.

The CDR3 DNA sequence: TGTGCCAGCAGAGTGACAGGGAGCGGCTACACCTTC. Translating it yields CASRVTGSGYTF. The chain combines TRBV28 with TRBJ1-2; 7 bases align to TRBD1. The J segment lost 8 bases and the V segment lost 6 bases, leaving 6 bases of the junction unmatched. CDR1 and CDR2 from the germline V gene are MDHEN and SYDVKM. This CDR3 is built from 12 residues.

The V call is TRBV18, the J call TRBJ2-1; D remains ambiguous. V was clipped by 0 bases and J by 7 bases, with 16 bases between them. Germline CDR1 reads KGHSH; CDR2 reads LQKENI. The CDR3 length is 16 residues. CDR3 amino acids: CASSPPSSALSNEQFF. The CDR3 DNA reads as TGTGCCAGCTCACCACCGTCCAGCGCACTGAGTAATGAGCAGTTCTTC.

V and J are TRBV29-1 and TRBJ2-6; D gene unclear. Trimming took off 4 bases at V and 0 bases at J, with 16 bases between the two ends. The CDR3 consists of 17 residues. Germline V gene data show CDR1 as SQVTM and CDR2 as ANQGSEA. The DNA of the CDR3 is TGCAGCGTTGTACGGCAGGCAAGAAACTCTGGGGCCAACGTCCTGACTTTC. Protein product: CSVVRQARNSGANVLTF.

The V call is TRBV7-8, the J call TRBJ1-1; D gene ambiguous. Germline CDR1 is SGHVS and CDR2 is FQNEAQ. V was cut by 5 bases and J by 4 bases, with 17 bases left in between. The CDR3 length is 15 residues. The DNA of the CDR3 is TGTGCCAGCAGCCCACGTGACATCGGGGTCACTGAAGCTTTCTTT. Translation: CASSPRDIGVTEAFF.